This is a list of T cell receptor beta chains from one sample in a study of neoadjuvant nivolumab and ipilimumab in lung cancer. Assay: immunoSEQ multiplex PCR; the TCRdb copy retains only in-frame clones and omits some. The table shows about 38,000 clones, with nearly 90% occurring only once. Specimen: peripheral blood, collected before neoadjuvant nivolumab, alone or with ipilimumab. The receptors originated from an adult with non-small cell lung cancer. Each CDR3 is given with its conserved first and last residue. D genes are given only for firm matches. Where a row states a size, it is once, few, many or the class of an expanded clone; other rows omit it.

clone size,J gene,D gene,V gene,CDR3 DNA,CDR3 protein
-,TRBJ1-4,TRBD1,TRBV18,TGTGCCAGCTCACCACAGGGACAGATTAATGAAAAACTGTTTTTT,CASSPQGQINEKLFF
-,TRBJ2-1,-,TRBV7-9,TGTGCCAGCAGCTCCAGTGAGTCCTACAATGAGCAGTTCTTC,CASSSSESYNEQFF
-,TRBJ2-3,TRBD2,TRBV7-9,TGTGCCAGCAGCTTAGTAACCCTGGGTAGCGGGAAAACAGATACGCAGTATTTT,CASSLVTLGSGKTDTQYF
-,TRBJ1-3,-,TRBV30,TGTGCCTGGAGTGGGGGGGTGGTCTCTGGAAACACCATATATTTT,CAWSGGVVSGNTIYF
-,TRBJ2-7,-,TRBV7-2,TGTGCCAGCAGCCCATTCGGAACCTCCTACGAGCAGTACTTC,CASSPFGTSYEQYF
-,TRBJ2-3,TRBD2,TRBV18,TGTGCCAGCTCACCACGCGGGACTAGCGGGAGCACAGATACGCAGTATTTT,CASSPRGTSGSTDTQYF
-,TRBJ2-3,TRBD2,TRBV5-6,TGTGCCAGCAAGACTAGCGGCAGTACAGATACGCAGTATTTT,CASKTSGSTDTQYF
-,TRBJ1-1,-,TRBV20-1,TGCAGTGCTAGGAACTCGGCTTTCTTT,CSARNSAFF
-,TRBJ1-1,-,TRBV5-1,TGTGCCAGCAGCATGAACGCTGAAGCTTTCTTT,CASSMNAEAFF
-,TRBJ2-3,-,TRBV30,TGTGCCTGGAGTCCGACTCAATCCGGCACAGATACGCAGTATTTT,CAWSPTQSGTDTQYF
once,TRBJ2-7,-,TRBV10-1,TGCGCCAGCAGTGAGTCGGGGCCCCGGGGGCAGCAGTACTTC,CASSESGPRGQQYF
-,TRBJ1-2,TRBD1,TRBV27,TGTGCCAGCAGTACAGCCGGGACAGGGGCCTACGGCTACACCTTC,CASSTAGTGAYGYTF
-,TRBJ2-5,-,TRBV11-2,TGTGCCAGCAGCTTAGCAGAGACCCAGTACTTC,CASSLAETQYF
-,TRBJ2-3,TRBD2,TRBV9,TGTGCCAGCAGCCCCTCTAGCGGGAGGGCAGAAGATACGCAGTATTTT,CASSPSSGRAEDTQYF
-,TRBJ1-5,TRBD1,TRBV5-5,TGTGCCAGCAGCTTGGCGACAGGGGCGAGCAATCAGCCCCAGCATTTT,CASSLATGASNQPQHF
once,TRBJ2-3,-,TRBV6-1,TGTGCCAGCGGGGACGAATACACAGATACGCAGTATTTT,CASGDEYTDTQYF
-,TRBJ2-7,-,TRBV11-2,TGTGCCAGCAGCTTAGTTACCGAGCAGTACTTC,CASSLVTEQYF
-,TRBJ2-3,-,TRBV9,TGTGCCAGCAGCGTAGTCTTCGGAGGTGGCACAGATACGCAGTATTTT,CASSVVFGGGTDTQYF
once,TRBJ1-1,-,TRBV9,TGTGCCAGCAGCGTGACGGCCCGGGACACTGAAGCTTTCTTT,CASSVTARDTEAFF
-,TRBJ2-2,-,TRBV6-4,TGTGCCAGCAGTGACTCCTCGATCCACACCGGGGAGCTGTTTTTT,CASSDSSIHTGELFF
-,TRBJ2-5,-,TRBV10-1,TGCGCCAGCAGAGCAGGGGACCGTAAGGATGAGACCCAGTACTTC,CASRAGDRKDETQYF
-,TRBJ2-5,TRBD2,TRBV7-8,TGTGCCAGCAGCTCCGGACTAGCCGGACAAGAGACCCAGTACTTC,CASSSGLAGQETQYF
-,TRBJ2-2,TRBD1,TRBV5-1,TGCGCCAGCAGAACAGGGGTCACCGGGGAGCTGTTTTTT,CASRTGVTGELFF
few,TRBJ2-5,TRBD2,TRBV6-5,TGTGCCAGCAGTTACTCGGGAGCGGGGCAAGAGACCCAGTACTTC,CASSYSGAGQETQYF
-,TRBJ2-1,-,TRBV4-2,TGTGCCACCGCTGGCGGCGAGGCCTACAATGAGCAGTTCTTC,CATAGGEAYNEQFF
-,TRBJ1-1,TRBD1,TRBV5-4,TGTGCCAGCAGCTTACAGGGGGCCTCTGAAGCTTTCTTT,CASSLQGASEAFF
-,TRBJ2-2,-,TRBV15,TGTGCCACCAGCAGAGACCTGACTGCGGGCGGCACCGGGGAGCTGTTTTTT,CATSRDLTAGGTGELFF
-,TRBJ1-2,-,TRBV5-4,TGTGCCAGCAGCTTGCCGGGGATTAGCTATGGCTACACCTTC,CASSLPGISYGYTF
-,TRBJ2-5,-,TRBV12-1,TGTGCCAGCAGCTTTGCGCGCCAGCGGCAAGAGACCCAGTACTTC,CASSFARQRQETQYF
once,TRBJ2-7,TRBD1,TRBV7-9,TGTGCCAGCAGCGCGACAGGGGGGCCTTCCTACGAGCAGTACTTC,CASSATGGPSYEQYF
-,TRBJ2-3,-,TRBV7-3,TGTGCCAGCAGCCGAGAAGGGGGGGCCAACACAGATACGCAGTATTTT,CASSREGGANTDTQYF
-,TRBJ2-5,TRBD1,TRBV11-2,TGTGCCAGCAGCCCCGAGACAGGGGTCCAAGAGACCCAGTACTTC,CASSPETGVQETQYF
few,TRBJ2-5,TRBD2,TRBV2,TGTGCCAGCAGCCCGGGACTAGCGGTACAAGAGACCCAGTACTTC,CASSPGLAVQETQYF
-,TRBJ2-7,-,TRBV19,TGTGCCTCTTCCGGGACCTCCTACGAGCAGTACTTC,CASSGTSYEQYF
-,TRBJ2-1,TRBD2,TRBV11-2,TGTGCCAGCAGCCCGTTGACGGGAGGGCAGTTCTTC,CASSPLTGGQFF
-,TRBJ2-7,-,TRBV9,TGTGCCAGCAGCGTAGGCCCGAGTATTTCCTACGAGCAGTACTTC,CASSVGPSISYEQYF
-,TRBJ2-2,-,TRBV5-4,TGTGCCAGCAGCTCCGGACCCCCAAAAGGCGGGGAGCTGTTTTTT,CASSSGPPKGGELFF